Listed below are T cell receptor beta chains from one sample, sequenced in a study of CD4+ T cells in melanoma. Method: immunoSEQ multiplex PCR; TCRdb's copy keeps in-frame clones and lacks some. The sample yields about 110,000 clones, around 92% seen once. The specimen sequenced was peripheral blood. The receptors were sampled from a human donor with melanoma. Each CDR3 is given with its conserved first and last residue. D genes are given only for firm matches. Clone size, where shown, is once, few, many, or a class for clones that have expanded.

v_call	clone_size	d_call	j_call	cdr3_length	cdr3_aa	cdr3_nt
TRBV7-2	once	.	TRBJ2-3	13	CASGGETTDTQYF	TGTGCCAGCGGCGGGGAGACCACAGATACGCAGTATTTT
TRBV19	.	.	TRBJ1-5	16	CASRQFTWYSNQPQHF	TGTGCCAGTAGGCAATTTACGTGGTATAGCAATCAGCCCCAGCATTTT
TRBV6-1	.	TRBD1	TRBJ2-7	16	CASSGVGGTPSYEQYF	TGTGCCAGCAGTGGAGTAGGGGGCACTCCCTCCTACGAGCAGTACTTC
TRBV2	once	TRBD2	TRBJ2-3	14	CASSATSGGYAQYF	TGTGCCAGCAGTGCGACTAGCGGGGGGTACGCGCAGTATTTT
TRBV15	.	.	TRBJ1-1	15	CATSREMGMNTEAFF	TGTGCCACCAGCAGAGAAATGGGCATGAACACTGAAGCTTTCTTT
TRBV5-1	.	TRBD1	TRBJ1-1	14	CASSVGQGATEAFF	TGCGCCAGCAGCGTAGGACAGGGGGCCACTGAAGCTTTCTTT
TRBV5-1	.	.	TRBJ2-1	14	CASSSVPDHNEQFF	TGCGCCAGCAGCTCGGTACCGGACCATAATGAGCAGTTCTTC
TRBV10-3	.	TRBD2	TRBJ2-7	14	CAISGGLAAYEQYF	TGTGCCATCAGTGGGGGACTAGCAGCCTACGAGCAGTACTTC
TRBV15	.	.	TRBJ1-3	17	CATSKSRSSPSGNTIYF	TGTGCCACCAGCAAGTCTCGGTCGAGCCCCAGCGGAAACACCATATATTTT
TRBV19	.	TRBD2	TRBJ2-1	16	CASSPGTSGSGNEQFF	TGTGCCAGTAGTCCCGGGACTAGCGGGAGTGGGAATGAGCAGTTCTTC
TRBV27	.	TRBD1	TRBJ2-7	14	CASSWTGADYEQYF	TGTGCCAGCAGTTGGACAGGCGCCGACTACGAGCAGTACTTC
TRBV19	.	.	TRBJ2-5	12	CASRDGQETQYF	TGTGCCTCCCGGGACGGGCAAGAGACCCAGTACTTC
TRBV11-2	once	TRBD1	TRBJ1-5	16	CASSLTGTGPNQPQHF	TGTGCCAGCAGCTTAACCGGGACAGGGCCCAATCAGCCCCAGCATTTT
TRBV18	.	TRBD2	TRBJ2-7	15	CASSQSGSQTYEQYF	TGTGCCAGCTCACAGAGCGGGAGTCAGACCTACGAGCAGTACTTC
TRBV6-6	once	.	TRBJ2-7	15	CASSDPWDSRYEQYF	TGTGCCAGCAGTGACCCCTGGGACTCTCGCTACGAGCAGTACTTC
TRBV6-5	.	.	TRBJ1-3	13	CASSYGENGGIYF	TGTGCCAGCAGTTACGGGGAAAATGGAGGCATATATTTT
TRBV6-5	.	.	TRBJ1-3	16	CASSYWAEPSGNTIYF	TGTGCCAGCAGTTACTGGGCAGAACCCTCTGGAAACACCATATATTTT
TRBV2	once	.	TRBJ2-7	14	CASSEQGAGYEQYF	TGTGCCAGCAGTGAACAAGGGGCAGGCTACGAGCAGTACTTC
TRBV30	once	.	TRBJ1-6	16	CAFLGRGPSGNSPLHF	TGTGCCTTTCTGGGTCGGGGCCCCTCGGGGAATTCACCCCTCCACTTT
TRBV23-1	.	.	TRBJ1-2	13	CASSQSSVYGYTF	TGCGCCAGCAGTCAATCGAGCGTATATGGCTACACCTTC
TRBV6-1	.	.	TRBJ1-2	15	CASRMDNSEYYGYTF	TGTGCCAGCAGGATGGACAACTCGGAGTACTATGGCTACACCTTC
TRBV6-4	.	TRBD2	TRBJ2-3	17	CASTVPRTSGVGDTQYF	TGTGCCAGCACCGTGCCGAGGACTAGCGGGGTGGGGGATACGCAGTATTTT
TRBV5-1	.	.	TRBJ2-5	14	CASSPRTEQETQYF	TGCGCCAGCAGCCCAAGGACAGAACAAGAGACCCAGTACTTC
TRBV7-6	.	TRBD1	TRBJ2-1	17	CASSLAGRDRAYNEQFF	TGTGCCAGCAGCTTAGCCGGGCGGGACAGGGCCTACAATGAGCAGTTCTTC
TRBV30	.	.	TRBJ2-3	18	CAWRRPAGAFNNRDTQYF	TGTGCCTGGAGACGTCCGGCAGGGGCTTTTAATAACAGAGATACGCAGTATTTT
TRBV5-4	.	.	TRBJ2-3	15	CASSSTGRTTDTQYF	TGTGCCAGCAGCTCTACGGGCCGGACCACAGATACGCAGTATTTT
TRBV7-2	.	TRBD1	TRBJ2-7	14	CASSEDRESYEQYF	TGTGCCAGCAGCGAAGACAGGGAATCCTACGAGCAGTACTTC
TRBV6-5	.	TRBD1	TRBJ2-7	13	CASSTGTGEPSYF	TGTGCCAGCAGCACCGGGACAGGGGAACCCTCGTACTTC
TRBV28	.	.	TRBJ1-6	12	CAGQGPNSPLHF	TGTGCCGGCCAAGGACCTAATTCACCCCTCCACTTT
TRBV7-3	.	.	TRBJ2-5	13	CASSPRAGETQYF	TGTGCCAGCAGCCCCCGAGCGGGAGAGACCCAGTACTTC
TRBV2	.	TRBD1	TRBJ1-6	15	CASSEAGTGVSPLHF	TGTGCCAGCAGTGAAGCAGGGACAGGGGTTTCACCCCTCCACTTT
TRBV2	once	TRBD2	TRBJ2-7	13	CASGLAGVGEQYF	TGTGCCAGCGGGCTAGCGGGAGTTGGGGAGCAGTACTTC
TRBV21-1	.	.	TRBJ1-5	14	CASSKNPIYQPQHF	TGTGCCAGCAGCAAAAACCCCATTTATCAGCCCCAGCATTTT
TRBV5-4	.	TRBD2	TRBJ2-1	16	CASSPPGLAGVEEQFF	TGTGCCAGCAGCCCACCGGGACTAGCGGGAGTAGAAGAGCAGTTCTTC
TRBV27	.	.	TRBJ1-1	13	CASKAGSGAEAFF	TGTGCCAGCAAGGCAGGGAGTGGCGCTGAAGCTTTCTTT
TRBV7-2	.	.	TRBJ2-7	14	CASSRRTGAYEQYF	TGTGCCAGCAGCAGGAGGACGGGGGCCTACGAGCAGTACTTC
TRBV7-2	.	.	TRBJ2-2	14	CASSTDLSTGELFF	TGTGCCAGCAGCACGGACCTCTCCACCGGGGAGCTGTTTTTT
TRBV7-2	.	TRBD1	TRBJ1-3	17	CASSFPTGGSSGNTIYF	TGTGCCAGCAGCTTTCCGACAGGGGGCAGCTCTGGAAACACCATATATTTT
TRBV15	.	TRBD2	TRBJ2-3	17	CATSRARLAGVTDTQYF	TGTGCCACCAGCAGAGCCCGACTAGCGGGGGTCACAGATACGCAGTATTTT
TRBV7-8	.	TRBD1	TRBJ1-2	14	CASSPYDRDYGYTF	TGTGCCAGCAGCCCGTACGACAGGGATTATGGCTACACCTTC
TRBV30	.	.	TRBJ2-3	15	CAWINPGSSTDTQYF	TGTGCCTGGATCAACCCGGGGTCCAGCACAGATACGCAGTATTTT
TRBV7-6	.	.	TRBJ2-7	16	CASSPTLRGGTYEQYF	TGTGCCAGCAGTCCCACCCTGAGGGGCGGGACCTACGAGCAGTACTTC
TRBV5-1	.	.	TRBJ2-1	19	CASSSSGASPFDSYNEQFF	TGCGCCAGCAGCTCCTCTGGGGCGAGCCCGTTTGACTCCTACAATGAGCAGTTCTTC
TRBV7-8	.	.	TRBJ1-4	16	CASSVGGGMWNEKLFF	TGTGCCAGCAGCGTAGGTGGGGGCATGTGGAATGAAAAACTGTTTTTT